This TCR beta chain stems from a study of blood T cell repertoires in COVID-19. Profiling relied on immunoSEQ multiplex PCR, and the TCRdb table lists in-frame clones only, not all of them. Of about 200,000 clones in the sample, roughly 92% were seen once. One Seattle source followed patients from active infection through their disease course. Only a few counts were recorded for this clone. In germline, CDR1 is SGHTA, CDR2 FQGNSA. The length of the CDR3 is 15 residues. The J segment lost 7 bases and the V segment lost 2 bases, leaving 6 bases of the junction unmatched. Sequenced sample: peripheral blood. The chain employs TRBV7-2 and TRBJ2-1, with 9 positions matching TRBD2. This clonotype was sampled from a man aged 60-69 years with COVID-19, enrolled during active disease. The CDR3 protein is CASSLPGTSRNEQFF. The CDR3 nucleotides are TGTGCCAGCAGCTTACCCGGGACTAGCCGGAATGAGCAGTTCTTC. The full variable domain, with the rest looked up from reference TRBV7-2 and TRBJ2-1, is GAGVSQSPSNKVTEKGKDVELRCDPISGHTALYWYRQSLGQGLEFLIYFQGNSAPDKSGLPSDRFSAERTGGSVSTLTIQRTQQEDSAVYLCASSLPGTSRNEQFFGPGTRLTVL.